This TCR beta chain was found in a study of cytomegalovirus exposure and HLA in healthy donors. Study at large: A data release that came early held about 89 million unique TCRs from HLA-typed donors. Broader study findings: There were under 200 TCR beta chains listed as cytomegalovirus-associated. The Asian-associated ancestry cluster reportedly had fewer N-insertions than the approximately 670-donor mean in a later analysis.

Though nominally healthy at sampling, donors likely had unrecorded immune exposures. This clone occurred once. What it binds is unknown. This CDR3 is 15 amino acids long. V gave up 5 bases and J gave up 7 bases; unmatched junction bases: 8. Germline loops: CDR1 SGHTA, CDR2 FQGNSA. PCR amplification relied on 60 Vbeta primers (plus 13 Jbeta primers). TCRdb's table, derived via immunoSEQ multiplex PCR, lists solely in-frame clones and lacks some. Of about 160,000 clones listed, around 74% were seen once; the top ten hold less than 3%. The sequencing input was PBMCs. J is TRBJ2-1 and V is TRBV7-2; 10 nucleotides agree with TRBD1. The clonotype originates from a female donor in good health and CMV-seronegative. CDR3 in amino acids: CASSVPGQGQNEQFF. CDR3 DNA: TGTGCCAGCAGCGTCCCGGGACAGGGGCAGAATGAGCAGTTCTTC.